This T cell receptor beta chain was recovered during a study of blood T cell repertoires in COVID-19 (TCRdb year 2020). About the full investigation: The collaborator samples originated in the United States, Italy and Spain and spanned the acute and convalescent phases of COVID-19. The material from the prospective study consisted of cDNA or gDNA derived from T cells, B-cell-depleted T cells, or PBMCs. Subjects who had been exposed to COVID-19, were actively infected with it, or had recovered from it provided the deeply sampled blood TCRbeta repertoires that made up the dataset. The repertoires were released in a freely available public database meant as a resource for research on the immune response to SARS-CoV-2. The samples were drawn from two sources: the first 160 participants of the ongoing ImmuneRACE study, and fewer than 1,500 subjects contributed by 6 global collaborators. A de-identified subject ID, COVID-19 status, age in years and sex were almost always included in the sample metadata. Where available, HLA class I and class II types were taken from metadata supplied by the sample provider and were not determined by assay-based typing.

Another Seattle source contributed samples from volunteer blood donors who had recovered from COVID-19. The collaborating institutions used their own protocols to collect whole blood in K2EDTA tubes. Collaborator samples were shipped for TCRbeta analysis as frozen whole blood, isolated PBMCs, or DNA extracted from either sample type. TCRbeta CDR3 regions were amplified from genomic DNA using the immunoSEQ Assay, a bias-controlled multiplex PCR. Processing in the source paper ran as follows. The number of nucleated cells in each sample was estimated from the amplification of reference gene primers within the assay. Sequence reads were collapsed and filtered to measure the absolute abundance of every unique TCRbeta CDR3 rearrangement. Productive Simpson clonality was computed per sample as the square root of Simpson's diversity index over productive rearrangements. Entries here come from immuneACCESS through TCRdb and include only in-frame sequences with V and J called. Some clones fail to appear in such tables; in the studies checked, an unresolved V gene covers under half of the shortfall, and the cause of the remainder is unknown. V and J calls plus clone size are reproduced from that table; the DNA served to infer D and trimming. This sample is represented by 150,000 to 200,000 clones; around 85% of them were singletons. The ten largest account for 13% of the sample.

CDR1 and CDR2 are drawn from the germline V gene: KGHSH, LQKENI. Trimming accounts for 2 bases at V and 0 bases at J, while the number of junction bases matched to no gene is 16. From the cysteine through the phenylalanine, the CDR3 covers 19 amino acids. The entry retains the CDR3 DNA only, 57 bases that are in frame from base 1. Worth noting for this clone: The target of this receptor is not known. Within one base of it there is no much larger clone, and no base qualities were kept.

Overall results and qualifications from the work: The quantity of clinical and demographic metadata differed by source and by participant and was supplied without curation.

The clonotype was recovered from a man aged 50-59 years who had recovered from COVID-19. The receptor chain draws on TRBV18 and TRBJ2-7, and 7 junctional nucleotides match TRBD1. Material for sequencing was peripheral blood. The nucleotide sequence reads TGTGCCAGCTCACCAGGGGCCGGACAGGAGACCCGAAGCTCCTACGAGCAGTACTTC. The encoded protein is CASSPGAGQETRSSYEQYF.